The 17 T cell receptor beta chains given below trace back to one sample, sequenced in a study of T cells in Graves' hyperthyroidism and ophthalmopathy (dated by TCRdb to the late 2010s). To prepare the library, multiplex PCR was applied. The instrument given in TCRdb is Illumina HiSeq 2000. The TCR beta CDR3 regions were amplified from the RNA transcripts. The TCR CDR3 was subjected to a first round of RT-PCR using the HTBI primer set and the Qiagen OneStep RT-PCR kit. TCRdb ran its own pipeline on the public reads, namely fastp trimming at Q25 and MiXCR clone calling, and kept in-frame beta chains. When rows share a CDR3 protein, they turn into one entry using the most common DNA and genes. The sample records under 350,000 distinct CDR3 sequences, about 15% of which are singletons. The leading ten clones occupy about 50% of the sample. The specimen was blood. The receptor source for this set is a woman between 55 and 75 years old with Graves' ophthalmopathy.

The V and J genes are TRBV11-2 and TRBJ2-7; D is undetermined. CDR1 is SGHAT and CDR2 is FQNNGV in the germline V gene. The CDR3 consists of 13 residues. The germline V and J ends were trimmed by 4 bases and 3 bases, with 10 bases remaining between them. The CDR3 sequence: CASSSESGYEQYF. DNA of the CDR3: TGTGCCAGCAGCTCAGAATCCGGCTACGAGCAGTACTTC.

V gene TRBV5-4 combines with J gene TRBJ1-2, with a weak D call TRBD1 (6 bases). The CDR3 sequence is 15 residues long. Deletions cut 3 bases from V and 5 bases from J, with 17 bases between. Germline V CDR1 and CDR2: SGHNT, YYREEE (reference sequence). The CDR3 DNA follows: TGTGCCAGCAGCTACGGACAGAGAAATGATTATGGCTACACCTTC. Its protein product is CASSYGQRNDYGYTF. Complete variable domain (other parts from reference TRBV5-4 and TRBJ1-2): ETGVTQSPTHLIKTRGQQVTLRCSSQSGHNTVSWYQQALGQGPQFIFQYYREEENGRGNFPPRFSGLQFPNYSSELNVNALELDDSALYLCASSYGQRNDYGYTFGSGTRLTVV.

The chain uses TRBV30 and TRBJ1-6; D remains unclear. The CDR3 has 15 amino acids. Germline loops: CDR1 GTSNPN, CDR2 SVGIG (reference sequence). V lost 0 bases, J lost 7 bases, and 13 bases lay in between. The CDR3 region has the DNA TGTGCCTGGAGTGTACGGCAGAACGAGAATTCACCCCTCCACTTT. Amino acid sequence: CAWSVRQNENSPLHF.

On this clonotype: It may be a read error: a sequence one base away is much more abundant. The chain links TRBV7-9 to TRBJ1-2, with a possible D match to TRBD1 (6 bases). V dropped 4 bases and J dropped 8 bases, with 17 bases sitting between them. The CDR3 runs 14 residues. Germline V lookup: CDR1 SEHNR, CDR2 FQNEAQ (reference sequence). The DNA for the CDR3 is TGTGCCAGCAGCTCTGGGCAGGGGAACGGCGGCTACACCTTC. It encodes CASSSGQGNGGYTF.

This clonotype was observed a handful of times. No DNA is shown, since the ends of the CDR3 on it are uncertain; the CDR3 is the one TCRdb lists. The chain employs TRBV7-9 and TRBJ2-2. CDR1 is SEHNR, CDR2 FQNEAQ, per germline (reference sequence). The CDR3 is 15 amino acids long, termini counted. The CDR3 spells CASSLGIRRAGELFF.

This clonotype has at least ten counts. This chain joins TRBV20-1 and TRBJ1-6; D is uncertain. This CDR3 contains 15 residues. The V gene's germline CDR1 is DFQATT and CDR2 SNEGSKA (reference sequence). V dropped 3 bases and J dropped 7 bases, with 16 bases sitting between them. In DNA, the CDR3 is TGCAGTGCTAGTTTCCGGAACAGAGGAAATTCACCCCTCCACTTT. It yields the protein CSASFRNRGNSPLHF.

The chain uses TRBV4-1 and TRBJ1-1, with D possibly being TRBD1 (5 bases). Deletions cut 2 bases from V and 3 bases from J, with 13 bases between. This CDR3 comprises 15 residues. Germline V lookup: CDR1 MGHRA, CDR2 YSYEKL. CDR3 sequence reads: CASSQPDPGHTEAFF. The CDR3 coding sequence is TGCGCCAGCAGCCAACCAGACCCGGGACACACTGAAGCTTTCTTT.

This clonotype was found many times. The chain is built from TRBV18 and TRBJ2-7; 7 bases are a match to TRBD1. The CDR3 sequence is 12 residues long. CDR1 is KGHSH, CDR2 LQKENI, per germline. V was clipped by 5 bases and J by 9 bases; unmatched bases: 7. CDR3 in amino acids: CASSSEQGSQYF. The CDR3 bases are TGTGCCAGCTCATCGGAACAGGGGTCGCAGTACTTC.

The chain is built from TRBV28 and TRBJ2-7; 13 nucleotides agree with TRBD2. The CDR3 sequence is 16 residues long. V gave up 4 bases and J gave up 2 bases; unmatched junction bases: 5. Germline CDR1 reads MDHEN; CDR2 reads SYDVKM. In DNA form, the CDR3 reads TGTGCCAGCAGTTCCCGACTAGCGGGAGGCCCCTACGAGCAGTACTTC. It encodes CASSSRLAGGPYEQYF.

The sample holds many counts of this clonotype. The chain links TRBV29-1 to TRBJ1-3; D possibly corresponds to TRBD1 (6 bases). V dropped 4 bases and J dropped 4 bases, with 11 bases sitting between them. The CDR3 runs 13 residues. Looked up from germline, CDR1 is SQVTM and CDR2 is ANQGSEA. CDR3 residues: CSVAGQSGNTIYF. CDR3 DNA: TGCAGCGTTGCCGGACAGAGCGGAAACACCATATATTTT.

CDR3 residues: CASSHEGGQSVRPEAFF. Here the CDR3 DNA reads TGCGCCAGCAGCCACGAGGGGGGGCAATCTGTACGGCCTGAAGCTTTCTTT. The chain combines TRBV5-1 with TRBJ1-1; possible D gene TRBD1, 6 bases. V was cut by 4 bases and J by 6 bases, with 25 bases left in between. This CDR3 has 17 residues. CDR1 is SGHRS and CDR2 is YFSETQ in the germline V gene.

This clonotype was recorded many times. The chain uses TRBV5-1 and TRBJ1-1, with no clear D. This CDR3 spans 14 amino acids. The V and J ends lost 2 bases and 0 bases respectively, with 8 bases between them. CDR1 SGHRS and CDR2 YFSETQ come from the germline V gene. CDR3: CASSFYSMNTEAFF. The CDR3 nucleotides read TGCGCCAGCAGCTTCTATTCCATGAACACTGAAGCTTTCTTT.

This chain connects TRBV25-1 to TRBJ1-6; no definite D call. CDR1 and CDR2 (germline): MGHDK, SYGVNS. Trimming cost V 4 bases and J 9 bases, with 13 bases left between them. The CDR3 length is 14 residues. The CDR3 nucleotides read TGTGCCAGCAGTGGAAGGTCAATGGGTTCACCCCTCCACTTT. Its protein product is CASSGRSMGSPLHF.

The V call is TRBV9, the J call TRBJ2-3, with 7 bases matching TRBD2. The CDR3 is 16 amino acids. Germline V gene sequence: CDR1 SGDLS, CDR2 YYNGEE. V trimming: 4 bases; J trimming: 2 bases; junction bases outside the gene matches: 10. The CDR3 here is CASSYTVSGDTDTQYF. As DNA, the CDR3 is TGTGCCAGCAGCTATACGGTGAGCGGGGACACAGATACGCAGTATTTT.

In this sample, this clonotype turned up a few times. The chain recombines TRBV5-4 with TRBJ2-3, with D possibly being TRBD2 (6 bases). Deletions cut 0 bases from V and 3 bases from J, with 14 bases between. This CDR3 is built from 16 residues. Germline CDR1 SGHNT, CDR2 YYREEE (reference sequence). In DNA, the CDR3 is TGTGCCAGCAGCTTGGAGGCGGGGTATCGGACAGATACGCAGTATTTT. It specifies CASSLEAGYRTDTQYF.

This clonotype was picked up many times. This chain joins TRBV12-5 and TRBJ1-5; D might be TRBD1 (6 bases). Germline V gives CDR1 LGHNT, CDR2 FRNRAP. This CDR3 contains 14 residues. V shed 7 bases and J shed 4 bases, with 14 bases lying between them. The CDR3 DNA sequence: TGTGCTAGTGCCCCGGGGGCTCGGAATCAGCCCCAGCATTTT. Residues: CASAPGARNQPQHF.

The chain uses TRBV6-1 and TRBJ1-2, with 7 bases that match TRBD1. In germline, CDR1 is MNHNS, CDR2 SASEGT. This CDR3 is built from 14 residues. The trim removed 6 bases at V and 1 base at J, leaving 5 bases unmatched. The CDR3 loop is CASRPGTVNYGYTF. CDR3 nucleotides: TGTGCCAGCAGACCCGGGACAGTTAACTATGGCTACACCTTC.